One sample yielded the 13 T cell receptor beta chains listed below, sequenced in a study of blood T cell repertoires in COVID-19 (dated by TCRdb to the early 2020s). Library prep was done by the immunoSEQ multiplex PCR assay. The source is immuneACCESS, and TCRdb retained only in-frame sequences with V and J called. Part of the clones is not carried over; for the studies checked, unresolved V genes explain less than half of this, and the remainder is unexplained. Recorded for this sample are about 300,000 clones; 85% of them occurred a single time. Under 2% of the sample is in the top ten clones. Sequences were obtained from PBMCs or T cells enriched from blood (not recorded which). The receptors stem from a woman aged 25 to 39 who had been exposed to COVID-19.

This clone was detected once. CDR3 coding DNA: TGTGCCAGCAGTTCAGACAGGCTATCAGCCAAAAACATTCAGTACTTC. This encodes CASSSDRLSAKNIQYF. The rearrangement uses TRBV28 and TRBJ2-4; a possible D gene is TRBD1 (6 bases). The germline CDR1 and CDR2 sequences are MDHEN and SYDVKM. The V gene lost 4 bases and the J gene lost 0 bases, with 13 bases spanning the gap. The CDR3 spans 16 residues.

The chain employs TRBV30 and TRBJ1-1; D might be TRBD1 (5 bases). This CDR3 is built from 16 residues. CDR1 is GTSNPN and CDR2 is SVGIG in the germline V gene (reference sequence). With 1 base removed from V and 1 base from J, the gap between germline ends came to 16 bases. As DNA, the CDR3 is TGTGCCTGGAGTGGGGCTGTAACAGGAAAGAACACTGAAGCTTTCTTT. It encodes CAWSGAVTGKNTEAFF.

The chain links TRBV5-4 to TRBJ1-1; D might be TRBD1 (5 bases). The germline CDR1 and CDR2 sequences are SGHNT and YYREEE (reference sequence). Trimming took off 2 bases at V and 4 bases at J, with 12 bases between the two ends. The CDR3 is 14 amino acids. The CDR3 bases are TGTGCCAGCAGCTTAGACAGTATGGCCACTGAAGCTTTCTTT. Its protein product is CASSLDSMATEAFF. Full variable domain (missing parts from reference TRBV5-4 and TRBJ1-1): ETGVTQSPTHLIKTRGQQVTLRCSSQSGHNTVSWYQQALGQGPQFIFQYYREEENGRGNFPPRFSGLQFPNYSSELNVNALELDDSALYLCASSLDSMATEAFFGQGTRLTVV.

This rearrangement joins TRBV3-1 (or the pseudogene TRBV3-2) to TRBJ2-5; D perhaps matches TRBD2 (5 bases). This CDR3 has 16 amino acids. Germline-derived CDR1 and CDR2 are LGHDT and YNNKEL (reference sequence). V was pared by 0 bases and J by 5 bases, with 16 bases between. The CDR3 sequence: CASSQDPSTPGETQYF. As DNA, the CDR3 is TGTGCCAGCAGCCAAGATCCGTCAACCCCGGGGGAGACCCAGTACTTC.

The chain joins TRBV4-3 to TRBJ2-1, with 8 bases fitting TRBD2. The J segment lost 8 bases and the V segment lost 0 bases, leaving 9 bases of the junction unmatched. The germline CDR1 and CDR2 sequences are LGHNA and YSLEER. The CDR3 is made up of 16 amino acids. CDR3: CASSQDLSGGAYEQFF. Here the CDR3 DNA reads TGCGCCAGCAGCCAAGATTTATCGGGGGGGGCTTATGAGCAGTTCTTC.

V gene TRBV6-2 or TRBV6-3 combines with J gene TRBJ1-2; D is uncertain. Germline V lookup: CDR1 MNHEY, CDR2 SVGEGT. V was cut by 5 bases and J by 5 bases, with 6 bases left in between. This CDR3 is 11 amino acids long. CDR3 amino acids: CASSNGYGYTF. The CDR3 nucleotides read TGTGCCAGCAGTAACGGGTATGGCTACACCTTC.

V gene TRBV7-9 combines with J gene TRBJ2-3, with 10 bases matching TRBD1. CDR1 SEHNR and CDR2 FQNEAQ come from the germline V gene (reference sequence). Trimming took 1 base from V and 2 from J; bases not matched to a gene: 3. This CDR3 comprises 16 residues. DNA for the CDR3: TGTGCCAGCAGCTTAGGGGACAGGGGCCACACAGATACGCAGTATTTT. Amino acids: CASSLGDRGHTDTQYF. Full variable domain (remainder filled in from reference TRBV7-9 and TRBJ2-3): DTGVSQNPRHKITKRGQNVTFRCDPISEHNRLYWYRQTLGQGPEFLTYFQNEAQLEKSRLLSDRFSAERPKGSFSTLEIQRTEQGDSAMYLCASSLGDRGHTDTQYFGPGTRLTVL.

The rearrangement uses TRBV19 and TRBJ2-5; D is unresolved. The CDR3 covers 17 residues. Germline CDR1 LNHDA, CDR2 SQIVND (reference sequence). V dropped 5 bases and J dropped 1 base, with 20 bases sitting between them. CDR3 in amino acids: CASSPLPLPVLQETQYF. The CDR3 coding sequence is TGTGCCAGTAGTCCATTACCGCTCCCAGTTCTCCAAGAGACCCAGTACTTC.

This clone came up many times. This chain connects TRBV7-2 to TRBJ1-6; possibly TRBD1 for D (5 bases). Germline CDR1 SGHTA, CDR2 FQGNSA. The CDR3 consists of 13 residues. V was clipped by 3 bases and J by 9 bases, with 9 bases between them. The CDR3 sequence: CASSFGGASPLHF. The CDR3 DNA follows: TGTGCCAGCAGCTTCGGAGGGGCTTCACCCCTCCACTTT.

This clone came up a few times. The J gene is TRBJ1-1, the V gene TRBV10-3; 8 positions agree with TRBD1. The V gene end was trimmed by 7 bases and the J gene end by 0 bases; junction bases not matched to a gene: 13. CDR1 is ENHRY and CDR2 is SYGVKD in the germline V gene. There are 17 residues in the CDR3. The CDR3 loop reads CAITPFQGAGVNTEAFF. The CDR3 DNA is TGTGCCATCACCCCATTCCAGGGGGCGGGGGTGAACACTGAAGCTTTCTTT.

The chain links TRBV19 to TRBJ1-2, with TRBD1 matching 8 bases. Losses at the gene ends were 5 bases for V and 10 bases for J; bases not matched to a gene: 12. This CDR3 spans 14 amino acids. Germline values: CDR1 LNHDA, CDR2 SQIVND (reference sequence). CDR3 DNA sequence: TGTGCCAGTAGTCCCTCCCGGGACAGGAGATACTACACCTTC. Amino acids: CASSPSRDRRYYTF.

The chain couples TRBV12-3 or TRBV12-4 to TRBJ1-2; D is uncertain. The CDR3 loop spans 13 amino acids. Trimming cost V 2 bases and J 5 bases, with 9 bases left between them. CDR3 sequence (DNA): TGTGCCAGCAGTTTATCCAGGACTTATGGCTACACCTTC. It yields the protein CASSLSRTYGYTF.

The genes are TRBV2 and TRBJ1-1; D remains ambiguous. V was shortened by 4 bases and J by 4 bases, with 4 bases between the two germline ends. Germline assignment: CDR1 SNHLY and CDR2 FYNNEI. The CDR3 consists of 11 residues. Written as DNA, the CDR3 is TGTGCCAGCAGTGCCCGCACTGAAGCTTTCTTT. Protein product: CASSARTEAFF.